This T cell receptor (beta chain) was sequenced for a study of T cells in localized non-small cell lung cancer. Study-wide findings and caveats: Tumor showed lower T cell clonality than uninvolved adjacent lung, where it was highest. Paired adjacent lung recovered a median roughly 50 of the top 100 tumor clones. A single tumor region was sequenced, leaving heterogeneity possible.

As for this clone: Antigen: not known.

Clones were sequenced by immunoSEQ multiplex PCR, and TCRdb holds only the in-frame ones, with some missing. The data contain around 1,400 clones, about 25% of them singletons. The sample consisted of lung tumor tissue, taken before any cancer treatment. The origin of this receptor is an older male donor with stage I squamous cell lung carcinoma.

CDR3 sequence reads: CSVEDLTSGVYNEQFF. CDR3 sequence (DNA): TGCAGCGTTGAAGATCTCACTAGCGGGGTGTACAATGAGCAGTTCTTC. The rearrangement joins TRBV29-1 to TRBJ2-1; TRBD2 matches at 10 bases. The germline CDR1 and CDR2 sequences are SQVTM and ANQGSEA. The CDR3 has 16 residues. V lost 0 bases and J lost 4; bases outside the gene matches: 6.